Below, one TCR beta chain is given with its context. Its antigen remains unidentified. The data are from a study of cytomegalovirus exposure and HLA in healthy donors. Overall study: It was reported in a later analysis that the 95 to 150 validation repertoires used the same platform as the 550 to 850 first-cohort repertoires.

Whole-study results and caveats: Specificity of a few CMV-associated chains for CMV antigens was verified in vitro. Cytomegalovirus-associated status was assigned to fewer than 200 TCR beta chains.

This CDR3 is 14 amino acids long. Trimming cost V 6 bases and J 2 bases, with 14 bases left between them. The germline V gene encodes CDR1 MDHEN and CDR2 SYDVKM. Produced via immunoSEQ multiplex PCR; TCRdb's table is partial and in-frame only. The table records more than 250,000 clones, 70% to 90% of them present only once. The sample comprised PBMCs. The chain couples TRBV28 to TRBJ2-7; D is possibly TRBD1 (6 bases). The receptor was derived from a woman aged 18-29 years in good health and CMV-seronegative. CDR3 in DNA: TGTGCCAGCAGACCCGGGACAACCGCCTACGAGCAGTACTTC. This encodes CASRPGTTAYEQYF.